What follows are 11 T cell receptor beta chains derived from one specimen sequenced in a study of cytomegalovirus exposure and HLA in healthy donors. The PCR had 60 Vbeta and 13 Jbeta primers. Assay used: immunoSEQ multiplex PCR; TCRdb lists only in-frame clones, some missing. The sample yields some 130,000 clones, of which the top ten take up approximately 1.9%. Material: PBMCs. The receptors were gathered from a woman in her fifties or sixties in good health and CMV-seronegative.

CDR3 in amino acids: CASSRDRGYEQYF. The CDR3 nucleotides are TGTGCCAGCAGTCGGGACAGGGGCTACGAGCAGTACTTC. The chain joins TRBV28 to TRBJ2-7; 10 nucleotides line up with TRBD1. Germline V gives CDR1 MDHEN, CDR2 SYDVKM. The CDR3 totals 13 residues. Trimming at V came to 5 bases and at J to 3 bases, leaving 1 base not matched to a gene.

The genes are TRBV7-8 and TRBJ1-1, with D uncertain. V gave up 5 bases and J gave up 4 bases, with 11 bases separating them. This CDR3 spans 13 amino acids. Germline CDR1 SGHVS, CDR2 FQNEAQ. The CDR3 region has the DNA TGTGCCAGCAGCACCAGGCGGGGCACTGAAGCTTTCTTT. This gives the protein CASSTRRGTEAFF.

This sequence joins TRBV5-1 and TRBJ1-2, with 12 bases fitting TRBD1. V gave up 3 bases and J gave up 7 bases; unmatched junction bases: 4. Germline assignment: CDR1 SGHRS and CDR2 YFSETQ. This CDR3 spans 14 amino acids. The CDR3 region is CASSSGTGGLGYTF. In DNA form, the CDR3 reads TGCGCCAGCAGCTCCGGGACAGGGGGCCTTGGCTACACCTTC.

The chain couples TRBV6-5 to TRBJ1-2; D may be TRBD1 (5 bases). This CDR3 comprises 14 residues. Germline values: CDR1 MNHEY, CDR2 SVGAGI. V lost 6 bases and J 5 bases, leaving 16 bases between the germline ends. The CDR3 spells CASRGPGSFYGYTF. In DNA, the CDR3 is TGTGCCAGCAGGGGGCCGGGCAGTTTTTATGGCTACACCTTC.

The CDR3 coding sequence is TGTGCCAGCAGCTTCGTCGGGGGGGAGACCCAGTACTTC. Its protein product is CASSFVGGETQYF. The chain uses TRBV5-4 and TRBJ2-5; TRBD2 agrees at 7 bases. Germline values: CDR1 SGHNT, CDR2 YYREEE (reference sequence). This CDR3 is built from 13 residues. V gave up 2 bases and J gave up 5 bases; unmatched junction bases: 3.

The chain carries TRBV15 and TRBJ1-2, with 8 nucleotides matching TRBD1. CDR1 is LNHNV, CDR2 YYDKDF, per germline (reference sequence). This CDR3 has 16 residues. After removal of 0 bases from V and 4 bases from J, the junction contained 7 bases not matched to a gene. The CDR3 loop reads CATSRDPAGGGYGYTF. As DNA, the CDR3 is TGTGCCACCAGCAGAGATCCGGCAGGGGGCGGCTATGGCTACACCTTC.

The CDR3 region has the DNA TGCGCCAGCAGCCTGCTAACCGGGGGGTCCTACGAGCAGTACTTC. This gives the protein CASSLLTGGSYEQYF. The rearrangement links TRBV4-1 to TRBJ2-7, with 7 nucleotides matching TRBD2. The germline CDR1 and CDR2 sequences are MGHRA and YSYEKL. The CDR3 runs 15 residues. V was clipped by 4 bases and J by 1 base; unmatched bases: 7.

V gene TRBV7-9 combines with J gene TRBJ2-1, with D possibly TRBD1 on 6 matching bases. There are 15 residues in the CDR3. Trimming removed 4 bases at V and 5 bases at J, with 15 bases between. Germline loops: CDR1 SEHNR, CDR2 FQNEAQ (reference sequence). The CDR3 protein is CASSSLGRGHNEQFF. In DNA, the CDR3 is TGTGCCAGCAGCTCCTTGGGCAGGGGTCACAATGAGCAGTTCTTC.

The chain employs TRBV4-1 and TRBJ2-5; 10 nucleotides line up with TRBD2. The CDR3 spans 21 residues. Per germline, CDR1 MGHRA and CDR2 YSYEKL. After removal of 1 base from V and 2 bases from J, the junction contained 19 bases not matched to a gene. The CDR3 sequence: CASSQGDAPGIAGGGQETQYF. In nucleotides, the CDR3 is TGCGCCAGCAGCCAAGGAGATGCGCCCGGCATAGCGGGAGGAGGGCAAGAGACCCAGTACTTC.

This chain joins TRBV5-4 and TRBJ1-1, with TRBD1 identical over 7 bases. The germline CDR1 and CDR2 sequences are SGHNT and YYREEE (reference sequence). V was pared by 3 bases and J by 0 bases, with 8 bases of the junction left unmatched. The CDR3 spans 16 residues. The CDR3 nucleotides read TGTGCCAGCAGCTCGAAAGGAGGGACAGTGAACACTGAAGCTTTCTTT. It specifies CASSSKGGTVNTEAFF.

This chain uses TRBV19 with TRBJ2-7; TRBD2 agrees at 13 bases. The ends lost 6 bases at V and 0 bases at J; junction bases unmatched: 2. There are 15 residues in the CDR3. Germline assignment: CDR1 LNHDA and CDR2 SQIVND (reference sequence). Here the CDR3 DNA reads TGTGCCAGTAGCACTAGCGGGGGGGCCTCCTACGAGCAGTACTTC. Translation gives CASSTSGGASYEQYF.